Here is one T cell receptor beta chain with its context. This entry is derived from a study of CD8 T cells in Susac syndrome. Reverse transcription used roughly 0.45 to 1 ug RNA and random hexamers. With immunoSEQ multiplex PCR, TCR beta CDR3 was amplified across 54 Vbeta and 13 Jbeta. One entry per CDR3 protein results from TCRdb running MiXCR on the immunoSEQ multiplex PCR reads. The sample lists about 100,000 distinct CDR3 sequences, 95% seen once, with approximately 0.33% in the top ten. V was trimmed by 1 base and J by 7 bases, leaving 16 bases between them. Germline CDR1 DFQATT, CDR2 SNEGSKA (reference sequence). CDR3 length: 14 amino acids.

The specimen sequenced was CD8+ T cells from PBMCs. The TCR was taken from a human donor with Susac syndrome. The rearrangement uses TRBV20-1 and TRBJ1-1, with D hard to call. This CDR3 reads CSARVGGSGNEAFF. For the CDR3, the DNA is TGCAGTGCTAGAGTCGGAGGGAGCGGAAATGAAGCTTTCTTT.